Here is one T cell receptor (beta chain) with its context. TCRdb's copy holds only in-frame clones and misses some; the assay was immunoSEQ multiplex PCR. The sample shows 150,000 to 200,000 clones, roughly 88% of them seen only once. The source of the sample is a study of blood T cell repertoires in COVID-19. This TCR derives from a woman aged 80 or over with active or convalescent COVID-19. What was sequenced was peripheral blood.

The CDR3, as DNA: TGCAGCGTTGAAGGCCGGGGGGAGCAGTTCTTC. Protein product: CSVEGRGEQFF. The chain recombines TRBV29-1 with TRBJ2-1; maybe TRBD2 (6 bases). V was shortened by 1 base and J by 10 bases, with 8 bases between the two germline ends. Germline V CDR1 and CDR2: SQVTM, ANQGSEA. This CDR3 is built from 11 residues.